The 19 T cell receptor beta chains below were found in one sample sequenced in a study of CD8+ T cells in alopecia areata. The treatment is: oral pan-JAK inhibitor, 5-10 mg twice daily. Sequencing templates came from extracted RNA that was reverse transcribed into cDNA. Clones were sequenced by immunoSEQ multiplex PCR, and TCRdb holds only the in-frame ones, with some missing. The table includes some 200,000 clones, approximately 56% detected once. Sequencing was performed on CD4+ T cells sorted from blood, taken at week 4, from a patient treated with tofacitinib. These receptors were taken from a human donor with alopecia areata.

The genes are TRBV28 and TRBJ1-4; D uncertain. Germline loops: CDR1 MDHEN, CDR2 SYDVKM. CDR3 length: 15 residues. V was pared by 3 bases and J by 8 bases, with 16 bases between. The CDR3 coding sequence is TGTGCCAGCAGTTTCGGTTCAGGATTGTACGAAAAACTGTTTTTT. It specifies CASSFGSGLYEKLFF.

CDR3 DNA: TGCGCCAGCAAACCAAGGGATTCACCCCTCCACTTT. Amino acids: CASKPRDSPLHF. This chain uses TRBV23-1 with TRBJ1-6; D is undetermined. TRBV23-1 is flagged as an ORF with uncertain function. CDR3 length: 12 amino acids. V was cut by 7 bases and J by 8 bases, with 9 bases left in between.

This clone appeared a few times. This chain uses TRBV10-3 with TRBJ1-1, with D possibly matching TRBD1 (5 bases). The CDR3 extends over 15 amino acids. V was clipped by 4 bases and J by 3 bases, with 15 bases between them. Germline CDR1 and CDR2: ENHRY and SYGVKD. The CDR3 protein is CAISVSTGRDTEAFF. DNA for the CDR3: TGTGCCATCAGTGTGAGTACAGGTCGGGACACTGAAGCTTTCTTT.

This chain joins TRBV30 and TRBJ1-2; no firm D call. CDR3 length equals 14 residues. V was shortened by 3 bases and J by 0 bases, with 11 bases between the two germline ends. The germline V gene encodes CDR1 GTSNPN and CDR2 SVGIG (reference sequence). CDR3 nucleotides: TGTGCCTGGAGCACCCTTTCGTCTAACTATGGCTACACCTTC. Its translation is CAWSTLSSNYGYTF.

This clone was picked up a small number of times. V and J are TRBV14 and TRBJ2-5; no clear D. The CDR3 has 15 residues. Trimming took off 4 bases at V and 0 bases at J, with 12 bases between the two ends. Germline CDR1 reads SGHDN; CDR2 reads FVKESK. The chain's CDR3 is CASSRPGTNQETQYF. The CDR3, as DNA: TGTGCCAGCAGCCGCCCAGGAACAAACCAAGAGACCCAGTACTTC.

The V gene is TRBV28, the J gene TRBJ2-4; D perhaps matches TRBD1 (6 bases). The CDR3 spans 16 residues. V was cut by 8 bases and J by 6 bases, with 23 bases left in between. Germline CDR1 and CDR2: MDHEN and SYDVKM. The CDR3 nucleotides are TGTGCCAGCCTACCAATTCCCCCGGGACAAGCAAACATTCAGTACTTC. Translating gives CASLPIPPGQANIQYF.

V is TRBV30 and J is TRBJ2-7; D gene ambiguous. V was clipped by 3 bases and J by 2 bases, with 8 bases between them. Germline-derived CDR1 and CDR2 are GTSNPN and SVGIG (reference sequence). The CDR3 runs to 12 residues. CDR3 sequence reads: CAWRVIPYEQYF. For the CDR3, the DNA is TGTGCCTGGAGAGTTATCCCCTACGAGCAGTACTTC.

The chain carries TRBV6-4 and TRBJ1-6; D gene uncertain. With 2 bases removed from V and 9 bases from J, the gap between germline ends came to 11 bases. There are 14 residues in the CDR3. Germline V gives CDR1 MRHNA, CDR2 SNTAGT. The CDR3 is CASSDSPLTSPLHF. CDR3 in DNA: TGTGCCAGCAGTGACAGCCCCTTGACTTCACCCCTCCACTTT.

The chain has TRBV4-1 and TRBJ2-7, with TRBD1 matching 12 bases. In germline, CDR1 is MGHRA, CDR2 YSYEKL. The CDR3 is made up of 15 amino acids. V shed 1 base and J 5 bases; nucleotides not matched to a gene: 3. Written as DNA, the CDR3 is TGCGCCAGCAGCCAAGGGGGACAGGGGGCCCACGAGCAGTACTTC. Its protein is CASSQGGQGAHEQYF.

This chain links TRBV7-2 with TRBJ2-3; a weak D match, TRBD2 (5 bases). Germline V gives CDR1 SGHTA, CDR2 FQGNSA. The V gene lost 1 base and the J gene lost 2 bases, with 13 bases spanning the gap. The CDR3 contains 16 residues. CDR3 nucleotides: TGTGCCAGCAGCTTAGGGGCCTACGGGATCACAGATACGCAGTATTTT. This translates into CASSLGAYGITDTQYF.

This chain links TRBV5-1 with TRBJ1-3; D gene ambiguous. The CDR3 extends over 14 amino acids. Trimming stripped 0 bases from V and 4 bases from J, with 8 bases between. CDR1 and CDR2 (germline): SGHRS, YFSETQ. CDR3 nucleotides: TGCGCCAGCAGCTTGGACCAGGCGGGAAACACCATATATTTT. Residues: CASSLDQAGNTIYF.

This clone was seen once. The chain employs TRBV25-1 and TRBJ1-5, with TRBD1 matching over 12 bases. Looked up from germline, CDR1 is MGHDK and CDR2 is SYGVNS. J gave up 9 bases and V 7 bases, and 13 bases lay outside the gene matches. This CDR3 region has 16 residues. CDR3 in DNA: TGTGCCAGCACATCCGGGACAGGGGGCCCCGGGGGGCCCCAGCATTTT. Its translation: CASTSGTGGPGGPQHF.

This clone has more than one count but fewer than ten. Other DNA sequences from this sample encode an identical CDR3 as well. The V call is TRBV30, the J call TRBJ2-1; no definite D call. Trimming removed 3 bases from V and 4 bases from J, with 4 bases in between. From germline, CDR1 is GTSNPN and CDR2 SVGIG (reference sequence). This CDR3 region has 11 residues. CDR3 protein: CAWRGYNEQFF. The CDR3 coding sequence is TGTGCCTGGAGGGGGTACAATGAGCAGTTCTTC.

This clone was seen once. The V call is TRBV5-1, the J call TRBJ2-5; maybe TRBD2 (6 bases). V gave up 3 bases and J gave up 6 bases, with 9 bases separating them. This CDR3 is built from 12 residues. Germline V gene sequence: CDR1 SGHRS, CDR2 YFSETQ. This CDR3 is CASSSGGQTQYF. The CDR3 nucleotides are TGCGCCAGCAGCTCCGGGGGTCAGACCCAGTACTTC.

The rearrangement links TRBV6-1 to TRBJ2-6; D uncertain. The germline gives CDR1 MNHNS, CDR2 SASEGT. The germline V and J ends were trimmed by 2 bases and 3 bases, with 5 bases remaining between them. This CDR3 contains 14 residues. CDR3 nucleotides: TGTGCCAGCAGTGAATTATTTGGGGCCAACGTCCTGACTTTC. It codes for CASSELFGANVLTF.

The chain recombines TRBV29-1 with TRBJ2-7; D unclear. Germline V gene data show CDR1 as SQVTM and CDR2 as ANQGSEA. The CDR3 sequence is 13 residues long. V lost 6 bases and J 3 bases, leaving 15 bases between the germline ends. CDR3 nucleotides: TGCAGCGTCGCCCCCGGCCGGAACTACGAGCAGTACTTC. It codes for CSVAPGRNYEQYF.

The V gene is TRBV18, the J gene TRBJ2-7; D gene unclear. The germline V and J ends were trimmed by 3 bases and 9 bases, with 15 bases remaining between them. Per germline, CDR1 KGHSH and CDR2 LQKENI. This CDR3 contains 13 residues. The CDR3 loop is CASSPDGPLGQYF. The DNA of the CDR3 is TGTGCCAGCTCACCGGATGGGCCCCTAGGGCAGTACTTC.

The chain is built from TRBV28 and TRBJ1-2; 7 positions agree with TRBD1. Trimming took 5 bases from V and 2 from J; bases not matched to a gene: 2. From germline, CDR1 is MDHEN and CDR2 SYDVKM. The CDR3 extends over 13 amino acids. The CDR3 DNA sequence: TGTGCCAGCAGTCTGGGACAGAACTATGGCTACACCTTC. Translated: CASSLGQNYGYTF.

The chain joins TRBV14 to TRBJ2-7, with 7 bases that match TRBD2. V lost 1 base to trimming and J lost 5 bases; unmatched junction nucleotides: 2. Germline assignment: CDR1 SGHDN and CDR2 FVKESK. The CDR3 contains 13 residues. CDR3 in DNA: TGTGCCAGCAGCCAAGTTGGGGGGGACGAGCAGTACTTC. Protein sequence: CASSQVGGDEQYF. Filled out from reference TRBV14 and TRBJ2-7, the complete variable domain reads EAGVTQFPSHSVIEKGQTVTLRCDPISGHDNLYWYRRVMGKEIKFLLHFVKESKQDESGMPNNRFLAERTGGTYSTLKVQPAELEDSGVYFCASSQVGGDEQYFGPGTRLTVT.